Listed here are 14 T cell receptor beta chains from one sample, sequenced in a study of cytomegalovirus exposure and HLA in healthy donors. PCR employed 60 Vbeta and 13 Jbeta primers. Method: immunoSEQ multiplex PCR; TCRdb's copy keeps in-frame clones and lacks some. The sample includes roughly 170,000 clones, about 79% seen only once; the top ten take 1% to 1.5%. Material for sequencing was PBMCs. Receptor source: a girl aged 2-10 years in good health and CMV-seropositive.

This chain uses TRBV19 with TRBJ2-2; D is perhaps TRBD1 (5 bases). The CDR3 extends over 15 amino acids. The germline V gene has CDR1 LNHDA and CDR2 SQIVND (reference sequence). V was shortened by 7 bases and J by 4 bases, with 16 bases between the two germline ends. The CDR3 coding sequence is TGTGCCAGTAAGGGGCAAGGGGCGCCCACCGGGGAGCTGTTTTTT. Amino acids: CASKGQGAPTGELFF.

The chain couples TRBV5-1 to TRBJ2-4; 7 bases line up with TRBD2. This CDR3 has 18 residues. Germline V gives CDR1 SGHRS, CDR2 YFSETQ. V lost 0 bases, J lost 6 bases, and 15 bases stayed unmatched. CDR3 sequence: CASSLDPTYRGVGNIQYF. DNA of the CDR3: TGCGCCAGCAGCTTGGATCCCACCTATCGGGGGGTGGGAAACATTCAGTACTTC.

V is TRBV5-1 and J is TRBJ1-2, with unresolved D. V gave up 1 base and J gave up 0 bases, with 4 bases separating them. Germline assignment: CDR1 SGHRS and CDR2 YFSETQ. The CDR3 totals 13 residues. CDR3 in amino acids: CASSLSPNYGYTF. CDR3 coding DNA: TGCGCCAGCAGCTTGAGCCCTAACTATGGCTACACCTTC. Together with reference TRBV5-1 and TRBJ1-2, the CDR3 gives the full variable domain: KAGVTQTPRYLIKTRGQQVTLSCSPISGHRSVSWYQQTPGQGLQFLFEYFSETQRNKGNFPGRFSGRQFSNSRSEMNVSTLELGDSALYLCASSLSPNYGYTFGSGTRLTVV.

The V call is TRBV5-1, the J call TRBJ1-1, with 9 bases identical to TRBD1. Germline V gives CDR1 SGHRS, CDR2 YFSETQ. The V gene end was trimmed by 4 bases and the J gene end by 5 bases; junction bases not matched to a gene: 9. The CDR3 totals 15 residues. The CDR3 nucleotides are TGCGCCAGCAGCGCTTACAGGGGGCAGGTTACTGAAGCTTTCTTT. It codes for CASSAYRGQVTEAFF.

The CDR3 nucleotides read TGTGCCAGCAGTGAATGGGGACAGGGGGGGAATGAAAAACTGTTTTTT. Translating gives CASSEWGQGGNEKLFF. V gene TRBV25-1 combines with J gene TRBJ1-4, with 11 positions matching TRBD1. This CDR3 contains 16 residues. Germline V gene sequence: CDR1 MGHDK, CDR2 SYGVNS. V gave up 1 base and J gave up 5 bases; unmatched junction bases: 3. Using reference TRBV25-1 and TRBJ1-4 for the parts outside the CDR3, the full variable domain is EADIYQTPRYLVIGTGKKITLECSQTMGHDKMYWYQQDPGMELHLIHYSYGVNSTEKGDLSSESTVSRIRTEHFPLTLESARPSHTSQYLCASSEWGQGGNEKLFFGSGTQLSVL.

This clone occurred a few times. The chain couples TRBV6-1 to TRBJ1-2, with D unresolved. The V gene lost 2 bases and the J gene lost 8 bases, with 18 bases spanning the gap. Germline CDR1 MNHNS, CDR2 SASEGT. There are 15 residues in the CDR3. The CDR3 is CASSEPGLSAGGYTF. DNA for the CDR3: TGTGCCAGCAGTGAACCGGGCCTTTCCGCGGGGGGCTACACCTTC.

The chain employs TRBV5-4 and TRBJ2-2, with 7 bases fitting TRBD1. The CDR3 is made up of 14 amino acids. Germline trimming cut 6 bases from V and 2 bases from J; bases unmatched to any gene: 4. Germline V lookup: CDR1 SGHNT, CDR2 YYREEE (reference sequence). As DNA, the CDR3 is TGTGCCAGCAACCGACAGGGCAACACCGGGGAGCTGTTTTTT. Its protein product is CASNRQGNTGELFF.

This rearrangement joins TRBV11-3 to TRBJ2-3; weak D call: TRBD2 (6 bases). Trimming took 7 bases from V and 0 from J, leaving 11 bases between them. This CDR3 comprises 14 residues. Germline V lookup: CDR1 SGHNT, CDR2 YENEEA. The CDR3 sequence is CASNLAFSTDTQYF. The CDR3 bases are TGTGCCAGCAATCTAGCGTTTAGCACAGATACGCAGTATTTT.

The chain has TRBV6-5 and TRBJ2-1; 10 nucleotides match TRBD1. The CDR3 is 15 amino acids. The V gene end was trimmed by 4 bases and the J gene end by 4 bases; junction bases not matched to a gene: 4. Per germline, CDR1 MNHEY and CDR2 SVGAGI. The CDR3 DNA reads TGTGCCAGCAGTTTGACAGGGGGCCCTTACAATGAGCAGTTCTTC. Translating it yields CASSLTGGPYNEQFF.

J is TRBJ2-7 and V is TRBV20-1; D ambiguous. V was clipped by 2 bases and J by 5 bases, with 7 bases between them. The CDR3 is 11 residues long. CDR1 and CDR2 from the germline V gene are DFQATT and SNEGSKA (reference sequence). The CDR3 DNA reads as TGCAGTGCTAGACAGGCCCACGAGCAGTACTTC. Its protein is CSARQAHEQYF.

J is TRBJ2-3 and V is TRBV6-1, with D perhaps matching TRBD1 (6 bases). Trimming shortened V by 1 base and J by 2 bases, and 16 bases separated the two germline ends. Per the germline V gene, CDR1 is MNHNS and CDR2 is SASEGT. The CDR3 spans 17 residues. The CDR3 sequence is CASSEGAGVEFTDTQYF. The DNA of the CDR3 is TGTGCCAGCAGTGAAGGAGCAGGGGTTGAGTTCACAGATACGCAGTATTTT.

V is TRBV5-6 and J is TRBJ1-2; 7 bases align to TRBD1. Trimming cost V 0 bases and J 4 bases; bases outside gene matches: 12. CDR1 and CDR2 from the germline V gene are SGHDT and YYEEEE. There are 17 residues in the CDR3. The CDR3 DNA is TGTGCCAGCAGCTTGGAAACCGGCAGGGGGTCTATCTATGGCTACACCTTC. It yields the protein CASSLETGRGSIYGYTF.

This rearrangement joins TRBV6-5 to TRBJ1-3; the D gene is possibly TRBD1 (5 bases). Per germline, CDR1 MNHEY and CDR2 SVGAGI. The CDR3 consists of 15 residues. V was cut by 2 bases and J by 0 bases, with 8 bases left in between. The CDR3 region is CASSYGTFSGNTIYF. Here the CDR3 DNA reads TGTGCCAGCAGTTACGGGACTTTCTCTGGAAACACCATATATTTT.

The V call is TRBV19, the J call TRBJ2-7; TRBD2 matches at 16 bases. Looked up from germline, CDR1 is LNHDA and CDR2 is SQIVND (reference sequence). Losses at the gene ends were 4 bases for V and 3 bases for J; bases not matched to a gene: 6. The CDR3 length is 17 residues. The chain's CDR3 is CASSRGTSGRGLYEQYF. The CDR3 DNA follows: TGTGCCAGTAGTAGGGGGACTAGCGGGAGGGGGCTCTACGAGCAGTACTTC.